This T cell receptor (beta chain) was observed in a study of T cells in tumors after PD-1 blockade (dated by TCRdb to about 2019). For the wider study: Patients with prior checkpoint blockade, systemic immunosuppressant use, or recent radiotherapy or other anti-cancer therapy within 4 weeks were excluded. Patients received pembrolizumab 200 mg every 3 weeks or cemiplimab 350 mg every 2 weeks. Paired single-cell RNA and TCR sequencing was performed on site-matched tumors from BCC or SCC patients before and after anti-PD-1 therapy. To compare clonotypes in blood versus tumor, bulk TCR sequencing was run on 10 to 11 peripheral blood samples drawn from four or five patients. On average, peripheral blood samples yielded about 37,000 unique clonotypes and 90,000 to 140,000 TCR templates (range 24,679-257,772). Some patients also continued taking vismodegib 150 mg daily during anti-PD-1 treatment. Clinical response was assessed using RECIST version 1.1. Broad study findings and their caveats: Where the novel T cell clones came from was not determined, and possible sources could include lymphoid organs or rare unexpanded clones inside the tumor or in the tumor periphery. Around 44% of tumor TCR clonotypes were found in blood, and some novel exhausted tumor clones appeared in pre-treatment blood, suggesting peripheral recruitment.

Only one count was recorded for this clone. Its recognized antigen is unknown. Base qualities are not recorded, but no much larger clone differs from it by a single base. The immunoSEQ platform was used for deep TCRbeta sequencing. In the authors' own workflow: For further analysis, only productive rearrangements were exported from the immunoSEQ Analyzer. T cell phenotypes were assigned to bulk TCRbeta clonotypes by matching the clonotypes to single-cell RNA+TCR-seq clones that had the same TCRbeta sequence. Tumor enrichment of a clone was calculated by dividing the clone's tumor frequency by the clone's PBMC frequency, both taken from bulk TCR sequencing. TCRs were grouped by GLIPH into specificity groups, defined as clusters of distinct TCRs likely recognizing common antigens via shared CDR3 motifs. What TCRdb holds here is the immuneACCESS table cut down to in-frame rearrangements. Part of the clones is not present; checked against another copy, under half of the missing clones reflect an unresolved V gene, and the others are unexplained. V and J calls and clone size are those listed in that table; D and trimming were worked out from the DNA. Here the sample has approximately 48,000 clones; 81% occur a single time. The biggest ten clones account for approximately 4% of the sample.

The label giving this sample's time point can be read as: before anti-PD-1 therapy. Genomic DNA extracted from tumor biopsies or peripheral blood was used for bulk TCRbeta sequencing, with input ranging from about 616 ng to 6,500 ng. Histologically proven advanced or metastatic basal or squamous cell carcinoma was present in all patients, all of whom were poor candidates for surgical resection. The basal cell carcinoma cohort was made up of some ten patients, and bulk tumor TCR sequencing was performed for roughly 8 of these patients. Its CDR3 holds 14 amino acids, cysteine through phenylalanine. Of all the DNA, just the CDR3 is kept, 42 bases in frame from base 1. CDR1 is given as SGDLS and CDR2 as YYNGEE, both from the germline V gene. The trim is 4 bases for V and 2 bases for J, with a gap of 12 bases between the germline ends.

The material was PBMCs, obtained before anti-PD-1 treatment. The chain links TRBV9 with TRBJ1-2; D gene: possibly TRBD1, on 5 matching bases. This receptor was taken from a human donor with basal cell carcinoma. CDR3 sequence: CASSPKTVNYGYTF. The nucleotide sequence is TGTGCCAGCAGCCCTAAGACAGTCAACTATGGCTACACCTTC.